The 16 T cell receptor beta chains below were found in one sample sequenced in a study of cytomegalovirus exposure and HLA in healthy donors. Primers included in the PCR were 60 Vbeta and 13 Jbeta primers. Assay used: immunoSEQ multiplex PCR; TCRdb lists only in-frame clones, some missing. The sample holds some 190,000 clones, around 80% seen once. Sequencing input: PBMCs. The receptors originated from a woman aged 30 to 39 in good health and CMV-seronegative.

For the CDR3, the DNA is TGTGCCAGCAGCTTAGTGGTCAGGGGGTCGCAGTACTTC. It encodes CASSLVVRGSQYF. The chain recombines TRBV7-2 with TRBJ2-7, with 7 bases lining up with TRBD1. Germline loops: CDR1 SGHTA, CDR2 FQGNSA. This CDR3 has 13 amino acids. V was pared by 1 base and J by 9 bases, with 6 bases of the junction left unmatched.

The chain has TRBV30 and TRBJ2-3, with 8 bases lining up with TRBD2. The CDR3 is 15 amino acids. Per the germline V gene, CDR1 is GTSNPN and CDR2 is SVGIG (reference sequence). With 2 bases clipped from V and 2 bases from J, the junction kept 6 bases outside the gene matches. The DNA of the CDR3 is TGTGCCTGGAGTCGATCGGGGGGGTTCACAGATACGCAGTATTTT. Its protein is CAWSRSGGFTDTQYF.

J is TRBJ2-5 and V is TRBV5-6; 11 positions match TRBD1. The DNA end favors TRBJ2-7, so the J call may be wrong. The CDR3 spans 16 residues. CDR1 and CDR2 from the germline V gene are SGHDT and YYEEEE. The CDR3 loop is CASSSIRTGGFDEQYF. In DNA, the CDR3 is TGTGCCAGCAGCTCCATCAGGACAGGGGGCTTTGACGAGCAGTACTTC.

V gene TRBV29-1 combines with J gene TRBJ1-2; D is unclear. Trimming pared 3 bases from V and 1 base from J, leaving 6 bases between. Germline lookup yields CDR1 SQVTM and CDR2 ANQGSEA. This CDR3 contains 12 residues. This chain's CDR3 is CSVDSGNYGYTF. The CDR3 region has the DNA TGCAGCGTTGATTCGGGTAACTATGGCTACACCTTC.

The chain carries TRBV2 and TRBJ2-6, with 10 bases matching TRBD1. The J segment lost 3 bases and the V segment lost 4 bases, leaving 9 bases of the junction unmatched. The germline V gene has CDR1 SNHLY and CDR2 FYNNEI. The CDR3 loop spans 18 amino acids. The CDR3 here is CASSVSGQGMFGANVLTF. DNA for the CDR3: TGTGCCAGCAGTGTTTCGGGACAGGGGATGTTTGGGGCCAACGTCCTGACTTTC. Combining the CDR3 with reference TRBV2 and TRBJ2-6 gives the whole variable domain EPEVTQTPSHQVTQMGQEVILRCVPISNHLYFYWYRQILGQKVEFLVSFYNNEISEKSEIFDDQFSVERPDGSNFTLKIRSTKLEDSAMYFCASSVSGQGMFGANVLTFGAGSRLTVL.

The chain joins TRBV7-6 to TRBJ2-7; 8 bases agree with TRBD1. Trimming cost V 5 bases and J 2 bases; bases outside gene matches: 11. The CDR3 is 16 residues long. CDR1 and CDR2 from the germline V gene are SGHVS and FNYEAQ. CDR3 amino acids: CASSASRGPRTYEQYF. The CDR3 nucleotides read TGTGCCAGCAGCGCGAGCAGGGGGCCCAGGACCTACGAGCAGTACTTC. Supplemented by reference TRBV7-6 and TRBJ2-7, the full variable domain reads GAGVSQSPRYKVTKRGQDVALRCDPISGHVSLYWYRQALGQGPEFLTYFNYEAQQDKSGLPNDRFSAERPEGSISTLTIQRTEQRDSAMYRCASSASRGPRTYEQYFGPGTRLTVT.

In this sample, this clone turned up a few times. The rearrangement uses TRBV7-9 and TRBJ1-1, with 11 bases identical to TRBD1. V lost 5 bases, J lost 0 bases, and 5 bases stayed unmatched. CDR3 length equals 16 residues. Germline V gene lookup returns CDR1 SEHNR and CDR2 FQNEAQ (reference sequence). CDR3 DNA sequence: TGTGCCAGCAGCCCTCGGACAGGGGGCATGAACACTGAAGCTTTCTTT. Its translation is CASSPRTGGMNTEAFF.

The chain's CDR3 is CASSPTGGWTEAFF. CDR3 nucleotide sequence: TGTGCCAGCAGCCCCACAGGGGGTTGGACTGAAGCTTTCTTT. The rearrangement links TRBV7-9 to TRBJ1-1; 8 bases are shared with TRBD1. The junction had 7 bases not matched to a gene; V was cut back by 5 bases and J by 5 bases. This CDR3 has 14 residues. In germline, CDR1 is SEHNR, CDR2 FQNEAQ (reference sequence).

The chain carries TRBV9 and TRBJ1-6; 7 bases are a match to TRBD1. This CDR3 comprises 14 residues. V lost 0 bases to trimming and J lost 10 bases; unmatched junction nucleotides: 4. Germline V gene sequence: CDR1 SGDLS, CDR2 YYNGEE. The CDR3 DNA is TGTGCCAGCAGCGTAGACCGGGACAGCTCACCCCTCCACTTT. Translating it yields CASSVDRDSSPLHF.

V gene TRBV9 combines with J gene TRBJ2-5; 7 nucleotides align to TRBD2. This CDR3 has 16 amino acids. The ends lost 0 bases at V and 3 bases at J; junction bases unmatched: 8. Looked up from germline, CDR1 is SGDLS and CDR2 is YYNGEE. CDR3 sequence reads: CASSVGSFAGEETQYF. The CDR3 region has the DNA TGTGCCAGCAGCGTAGGTTCCTTCGCGGGGGAAGAGACCCAGTACTTC.

The V and J genes are TRBV29-1 and TRBJ1-2, with 9 positions matching TRBD1. Per germline, CDR1 SQVTM and CDR2 ANQGSEA. With V trimmed by 6 bases and J by 5 bases, 4 bases remained unmatched. The CDR3 is 12 residues long. CDR3 residues: CSVRTGDYGYTF. CDR3 nucleotides: TGCAGCGTCCGGACAGGGGATTATGGCTACACCTTC. The whole variable domain, remainder taken from reference TRBV29-1 and TRBJ1-2, is SAVISQKPSRDICQRGTSLTIQCQVDSQVTMMFWYRQQPGQSLTLIATANQGSEATYESGFVIDKFPISRPNLTFSTLTVSNMSPEDSSIYLCSVRTGDYGYTFGSGTRLTVV.

The V gene is TRBV2, the J gene TRBJ2-1; 9 bases match TRBD2. CDR3 size: 13 residues. In germline, CDR1 is SNHLY, CDR2 FYNNEI. The ends lost 7 bases at V and 6 bases at J; junction bases unmatched: 4. In DNA form, the CDR3 reads TGTGCCAGCAATAGCGGGGGAAGCAATGAGCAGTTCTTC. Its translation: CASNSGGSNEQFF.

The chain uses TRBV5-4 and TRBJ2-3; TRBD1 agrees at 8 bases. Germline V CDR1 and CDR2: SGHNT, YYREEE (reference sequence). This CDR3 comprises 14 residues. V lost 4 bases and J lost 4; bases outside the gene matches: 5. The CDR3 here is CASSAGQGADTQYF. CDR3 DNA: TGTGCCAGCAGCGCAGGACAGGGAGCAGATACGCAGTATTTT.

Notes on this clone: In the same sample, other DNA sequences code for this CDR3. The V call is TRBV9, the J call TRBJ1-4, with TRBD1 matching over 7 bases. From germline, CDR1 is SGDLS and CDR2 YYNGEE. The CDR3 contains 15 residues. Trimming at V came to 2 bases and at J to 0 bases, leaving 1 base not matched to a gene. DNA for the CDR3: TGTGCCAGCAGCGTTGGGACAGCAACTAATGAAAAACTGTTTTTT. Amino acids: CASSVGTATNEKLFF.

The chain recombines TRBV5-5 with TRBJ1-2; D is undetermined. Per germline, CDR1 SGHKS and CDR2 YYEKEE (reference sequence). The CDR3 contains 13 residues. V was pared by 4 bases and J by 3 bases, with 10 bases between. The CDR3 region has the DNA TGTGCCAGCAGCGATCACGCAGACTATGGCTACACCTTC. This codes for CASSDHADYGYTF.

The V gene is TRBV6-5, the J gene TRBJ1-1; TRBD1 is a possible D gene (6 bases). V shed 6 bases and J shed 1 base, with 12 bases lying between them. Per the germline V gene, CDR1 is MNHEY and CDR2 is SVGAGI. CDR3 length: 14 residues. This CDR3 reads CASRGSQGNTEAFF. The CDR3 coding sequence is TGTGCCAGCAGGGGATCACAGGGGAACACTGAAGCTTTCTTT.